Listed below are T cell receptor beta chains from one sample, sequenced in a study of regulatory T cells in long-lasting Graves disease. TCRdb ran MiXCR on the multiplex PCR reads and lists one entry per CDR3 protein. Of 450,000 or so distinct CDR3 sequences in the sample, roughly 22% were seen once. This material consisted of peripheral blood mononuclear cells (PBMCs), taken when the disease was refractory, from a patient treated with antithyroid drugs. Receptor source: a female donor with Graves disease. CDR3s include the opening cysteine and the closing phenylalanine or tryptophan. A D gene is named only where the DNA matches it firmly. The listing skips clone size in some rows; elsewhere it reads once, few, many or a size class.

j_call clone_size v_call d_call cdr3_aa cdr3_nt
TRBJ1-1 few TRBV27 TRBD1 CASHLGTGDTEAFF TGTGCCAGCCACCTGGGGACAGGGGACACTGAAGCTTTCTTT
TRBJ1-2 few TRBV7-2 TRBD1 CASSFPGRQGNGYTF TGTGCCAGCAGTTTCCCAGGTAGACAGGGAAATGGCTACACCTTC
TRBJ1-2 . TRBV6-1 . CASSKMGTRDYGYTF TGTGCCAGCAGTAAAATGGGGACACGAGACTATGGCTACACCTTC
TRBJ2-4 . TRBV7-9 TRBD1 CASSLNRGPDIQYF TGTGCCAGCAGCCTTAACAGGGGGCCAGACATTCAGTACTTC
TRBJ1-2 . TRBV5-1 . CASSLDAPNGYTF TGCGCCAGCAGCTTGGACGCGCCGAACGGCTACACCTTC
TRBJ1-2 many TRBV7-2 . CASSLHPGAEGYTF TGTGCCAGCAGCTTACACCCGGGTGCGGAGGGCTACACCTTC
TRBJ1-1 few TRBV10-3 TRBD1 CASMGQGVEAEAFF TGTGCCTCAATGGGACAGGGTGTTGAGGCTGAAGCTTTCTTT
TRBJ1-5 many TRBV7-2 . CASSPLGYSNQPQHF TGTGCCAGCAGCCCTCTAGGATATAGCAATCAGCCCCAGCATTTT
TRBJ2-5 many TRBV3-1 TRBD2 CASSPRTSWETQYF TGTGCCAGCAGCCCCAGGACTAGCTGGGAGACCCAGTACTTC
TRBJ1-1 few TRBV10-3 TRBD1 CAIMRTGMNTEAFF TGTGCCATCATGCGGACAGGGATGAACACTGAAGCTTTCTTT
TRBJ2-7 . TRBV6-1 TRBD1 CASIRPGQGAGEQYF TGTGCCAGCATTAGACCGGGACAGGGGGCGGGGGAGCAGTACTTC